These 12 T cell receptor beta chains originate from one sample sequenced in a study of T cell responses to AZD1222 COVID-19 vaccine. Using immunoSEQ multiplex PCR, the repertoire was profiled, and TCRdb retains in-frame clones only, with some absent. The table includes 150,000 or so clones, 70% to 90% detected once. The sample here was peripheral blood, taken on day 0 of AZD1222 vaccination. The receptors shown here come from an adult in good health.

The V call is TRBV29-1, the J call TRBJ2-1, with D perhaps TRBD1 (5 bases). The CDR3 is made up of 14 amino acids. Looked up from germline, CDR1 is SQVTM and CDR2 is ANQGSEA. V gave up 4 bases and J gave up 2 bases, with 12 bases separating them. The CDR3 sequence is CSVGGYGTYNEQFF. Written as DNA, the CDR3 is TGCAGCGTTGGGGGCTATGGGACCTACAATGAGCAGTTCTTC.

Of note for this clone: The same CDR3 can be traced to other DNA sequences in this sample. This chain connects TRBV7-2 to TRBJ1-1; D not certain. V was clipped by 5 bases and J by 3 bases, with 4 bases between them. Germline lookup yields CDR1 SGHTA and CDR2 FQGNSA. The CDR3 runs to 11 residues. The CDR3 loop reads CASSPYTEAFF. The CDR3, as DNA: TGTGCCAGCAGCCCCTACACTGAAGCTTTCTTT.

The CDR3 protein is CASSEGGPGYEQYF. The CDR3 coding sequence is TGTGCCAGCAGTGAAGGAGGGCCGGGATACGAGCAGTACTTC. The chain links TRBV6-1 to TRBJ2-7; TRBD2 might be the D (5 bases). With 1 base removed from V and 4 bases from J, the gap between germline ends came to 11 bases. Germline CDR1 reads MNHNS; CDR2 reads SASEGT. This CDR3 has 14 amino acids.

Comment on this clone: Distinct nucleotide sequences in the sample also encode this CDR3. The chain carries TRBV2 and TRBJ1-4; no firm D call. The CDR3 covers 12 residues. Trimming took 6 bases from V and 2 from J, leaving 4 bases between them. The germline gives CDR1 SNHLY, CDR2 FYNNEI. The CDR3 protein is CASSGTNEKLFF. The CDR3 DNA reads TGTGCCAGCAGCGGTACTAATGAAAAACTGTTTTTT.

This clone has a single count. The chain recombines TRBV6-5 with TRBJ1-5; no reliable D call. Germline V gene data show CDR1 as MNHEY and CDR2 as SVGAGI. V was trimmed by 0 bases and J by 4 bases, leaving 7 bases between them. This CDR3 has 14 residues. CDR3 sequence (DNA): TGTGCCAGCAGTTACTCCAGTTTAAATCAGCCCCAGCATTTT. This encodes CASSYSSLNQPQHF.

This clone was found once. The chain has TRBV30 and TRBJ2-2; TRBD2 matches 8 bases. CDR1 and CDR2 (germline): GTSNPN, SVGIG (reference sequence). The junction had 7 bases not matched to a gene; V was cut back by 3 bases and J by 7 bases. The CDR3 spans 14 residues. This CDR3 is CAWRGSGERGELFF. The CDR3 DNA reads as TGTGCCTGGAGAGGTAGCGGGGAGCGCGGGGAGCTGTTTTTT.

The chain couples TRBV5-1 to TRBJ2-3; D is perhaps TRBD2 (6 bases). V was trimmed by 1 base and J by 1 base, leaving 7 bases between them. Per the germline V gene, CDR1 is SGHRS and CDR2 is YFSETQ. The CDR3 is 14 amino acids. The CDR3 DNA sequence: TGCGCCAGCAGCTTGTGGGAGGGCACAGATACGCAGTATTTT. It translates to CASSLWEGTDTQYF.

V is TRBV7-2 and J is TRBJ2-7, with D possibly being TRBD2 (5 bases). The CDR3 extends over 13 amino acids. V gave up 3 bases and J gave up 3 bases, with 9 bases separating them. Germline V CDR1 and CDR2: SGHTA, FQGNSA. CDR3 amino acids: CASSFGGLYEQYF. CDR3 DNA sequence: TGTGCCAGCAGCTTCGGAGGTCTCTACGAGCAGTACTTC.

The chain has TRBV27 and TRBJ1-3; D unresolved. This CDR3 spans 14 amino acids. With 2 bases removed from V and 2 bases from J, the gap between germline ends came to 7 bases. Germline V gene sequence: CDR1 MNHEY, CDR2 SMNVEV (reference sequence). The CDR3 DNA sequence: TGTGCCAGCAGTTTACGAGAGGCTGGAAACACCATATATTTT. Protein product: CASSLREAGNTIYF.

V and J are TRBV7-8 and TRBJ2-1; the D is unclear. CDR3 length equals 11 residues. Germline CDR1 and CDR2: SGHVS and FQNEAQ. Trimming took off 3 bases at V and 3 bases at J, with 0 bases between the two ends. Written as DNA, the CDR3 is TGTGCCAGCAGCTTCTACAATGAGCAGTTCTTC. Protein product: CASSFYNEQFF.

CDR3 sequence: CASSSPSSGSKNIQYF. The DNA for the CDR3 is TGTGCCAGCAGCTCTCCCTCTAGCGGGAGTAAAAACATTCAGTACTTC. The gene calls are TRBV28 and TRBJ2-4; 10 nucleotides line up with TRBD2. CDR1 is MDHEN, CDR2 SYDVKM, per germline. The V segment lost 6 bases and the J segment 4 bases; nucleotides outside the gene matches: 9. The CDR3 consists of 16 residues. The variable domain in full, completed from reference TRBV28 and TRBJ2-4, reads DVKVTQSSRYLVKRTGEKVFLECVQDMDHENMFWYRQDPGLGLRLIYFSYDVKMKEKGDIPEGYSVSREKKERFSLILESASTNQTSMYLCASSSPSSGSKNIQYFGAGTRLSVL.

The chain joins TRBV27 to TRBJ1-5; D is unclear. V lost 3 bases and J lost 4, with 4 bases in between. Germline CDR1 is MNHEY and CDR2 is SMNVEV (reference sequence). The CDR3 sequence is 12 residues long. CDR3 region: CASSFSNQPQHF. DNA of the CDR3: TGTGCCAGCAGTTTCTCGAATCAGCCCCAGCATTTT.